A single sample gave rise to the 24 T cell receptor beta chains below, sequenced in a study of monozygotic twins with inflammatory bowel disease. Following a re-call of the 5' RACE reads, TCRdb has one entry per CDR3 protein and lacks DNA. The listing contains about 160,000 distinct CDR3 sequences. Sequencing was performed on blood. The source of these receptors is a human donor with ulcerative colitis or Crohn's disease, or a healthy co-twin of an affected twin (not recorded which).

The chain recombines TRBV5-1 with TRBJ2-7; TCRdb picks TRBD1, but there is no DNA to check that call. The CDR3 has 17 residues. The germline gives CDR1 SGHRS, CDR2 YFSETQ. CDR3: CASSPLSPGQGAREQYF.

J is TRBJ1-4 and V is TRBV7-9. This CDR3 is built from 16 residues. In germline, CDR1 is SEHNR, CDR2 FQNEAQ (reference sequence). This CDR3 reads CASSLSRALPHEKLFF. Combining the CDR3 with reference TRBV7-9 and TRBJ1-4 gives the whole variable domain DTGVSQNPRHKITKRGQNVTFRCDPISEHNRLYWYRQTLGQGPEFLTYFQNEAQLEKSRLLSDRFSAERPKGSFSTLEIQRTEQGDSAMYLCASSLSRALPHEKLFFGSGTQLSVL.

The V gene is TRBV20-1, the J gene TRBJ2-1; TCRdb reports TRBD2, a call that lacks DNA to check it against. CDR3 length: 16 residues. Per the germline V gene, CDR1 is DFQATT and CDR2 is SNEGSKA (reference sequence). CDR3: CSARGLGGLSYNEQFF.

The chain couples TRBV20-1 to TRBJ1-1; the TRBD1 assignment by TCRdb is unverifiable without DNA. Germline CDR1 is DFQATT and CDR2 is SNEGSKA (reference sequence). This CDR3 spans 14 amino acids. CDR3 protein: CSARPGGADTEAFF.

The rearrangement links TRBV20-1 to TRBJ1-1; without DNA, the TCRdb call of TRBD1 cannot be checked. CDR1 DFQATT and CDR2 SNEGSKA come from the germline V gene (reference sequence). The CDR3 covers 12 residues. The chain's CDR3 is CSAKFGRDEAFF.

The chain couples TRBV20-1 to TRBJ1-2. CDR1 and CDR2 (germline): DFQATT, SNEGSKA (reference sequence). CDR3 length: 13 amino acids. The CDR3: CSATIGIEGGYTF.

The chain uses TRBV20-1 and TRBJ2-1; the D call of TRBD1 rests on TCRdb alone, since no DNA is present to check it. Germline lookup yields CDR1 DFQATT and CDR2 SNEGSKA (reference sequence). The CDR3 is 15 residues long. The CDR3 sequence: CSARTGGFSYNEQFF.

The chain uses TRBV19 and TRBJ1-1; TCRdb proposes TRBD1, but this gene call is untestable without DNA. The CDR3 is 13 residues long. Germline CDR1 is LNHDA and CDR2 is SQIVND (reference sequence). The CDR3 is CASSPQGAFEAFF.

This chain links TRBV28 with TRBJ2-3; TCRdb lists TRBD1, though no DNA is available to test this call. The CDR3 runs to 15 residues. Germline CDR1 is MDHEN and CDR2 is SYDVKM. CDR3 loop: CASSFIGGGPDTQYF.

J is TRBJ2-7 and V is TRBV5-4; TCRdb reports TRBD1, a call that lacks DNA to check it against. The CDR3 is 15 residues long. Germline V gene lookup returns CDR1 SGHNT and CDR2 YYREEE (reference sequence). The CDR3 is CASSAPRGATYEQYF. Full variable domain (remainder filled in from reference TRBV5-4 and TRBJ2-7): ETGVTQSPTHLIKTRGQQVTLRCSSQSGHNTVSWYQQALGQGPQFIFQYYREEENGRGNFPPRFSGLQFPNYSSELNVNALELDDSALYLCASSAPRGATYEQYFGPGTRLTVT.

The J gene is TRBJ2-3, the V gene TRBV20-1; TCRdb's D call of TRBD1 is untestable without DNA. In germline, CDR1 is DFQATT, CDR2 SNEGSKA (reference sequence). CDR3 length equals 14 residues. CDR3: CSARVGGRTDTQYF.

The V call is TRBV7-3, the J call TRBJ2-2. Germline V gene lookup returns CDR1 SGHTA and CDR2 FQGTGA. CDR3 length: 13 amino acids. The CDR3 spells CASSSEGTGELFF.

This rearrangement joins TRBV5-4 to TRBJ2-5. The germline V gene encodes CDR1 SGHNT and CDR2 YYREEE (reference sequence). The CDR3 has 12 residues. The CDR3 loop is CASSLPQETQYF.

The rearrangement joins TRBV28 to TRBJ2-7; TCRdb's D call, TRBD1, is unchecked because there is no DNA. The CDR3 length is 15 residues. Germline values: CDR1 MDHEN, CDR2 SYDVKM. The CDR3 sequence: CASSAPDSSPYEQYF.

This chain links TRBV20-1 with TRBJ2-7; the TCRdb call, TRBD1, lacks DNA for checking. CDR1 DFQATT and CDR2 SNEGSKA come from the germline V gene (reference sequence). CDR3 length equals 15 residues. The CDR3 spells CSARPPGRGGYEQYF.

The chain links TRBV28 to TRBJ1-2. This CDR3 spans 15 amino acids. Germline V gene lookup returns CDR1 MDHEN and CDR2 SYDVKM. The CDR3 reads CASSLRPSANYGYTF.

The chain has TRBV5-6 and TRBJ1-2; lacking DNA, the TRBD1 call made by TCRdb goes unchecked. Germline-derived CDR1 and CDR2 are SGHDT and YYEEEE. This CDR3 region has 15 residues. This chain's CDR3 is CASSLGPGTGGGYTF.

Here the CDR3 reads CASSSPAGYPDGANVLTF. The V call is TRBV11-1, the J call TRBJ2-6; there is no DNA to check the TCRdb D call of TRBD2. This CDR3 is 18 amino acids long. The germline gives CDR1 SGHAT, CDR2 FQDESV (reference sequence).

This chain links TRBV12-3 or TRBV12-4 with TRBJ1-5. The CDR3 totals 15 residues. The CDR3 spells CASSFRPWGNQPQHF.

V is TRBV9 and J is TRBJ2-1; TCRdb returns TRBD2, unconfirmable since there is no DNA. This CDR3 comprises 15 residues. Germline lookup yields CDR1 SGDLS and CDR2 YYNGEE. The CDR3 sequence is CASSGGLASYNEQFF.

The J gene is TRBJ1-1, the V gene TRBV5-1; TCRdb picks TRBD1, but there is no DNA to check that call. The CDR3 covers 14 residues. Per the germline V gene, CDR1 is SGHRS and CDR2 is YFSETQ. The CDR3 here is CASTRGGANTEAFF.

The chain links TRBV6-6 to TRBJ2-1; TCRdb gives TRBD2 as the D gene, but with no DNA this cannot be confirmed. Germline V gene data show CDR1 as MNHNY and CDR2 as SVGAGI (reference sequence). This CDR3 has 11 residues. This CDR3 reads CASSYGEEQFF.

The chain combines TRBV5-6 with TRBJ2-2. Per the germline V gene, CDR1 is SGHDT and CDR2 is YYEEEE. CDR3 length: 11 amino acids. The CDR3 loop is CASSFTGELFF.

This chain links TRBV6-1 with TRBJ2-1; with no DNA, the TCRdb D assignment of TRBD2 cannot be verified. This CDR3 region has 14 residues. Germline lookup yields CDR1 MNHNS and CDR2 SASEGT. This chain's CDR3 is CATSRETSGNEQFF.